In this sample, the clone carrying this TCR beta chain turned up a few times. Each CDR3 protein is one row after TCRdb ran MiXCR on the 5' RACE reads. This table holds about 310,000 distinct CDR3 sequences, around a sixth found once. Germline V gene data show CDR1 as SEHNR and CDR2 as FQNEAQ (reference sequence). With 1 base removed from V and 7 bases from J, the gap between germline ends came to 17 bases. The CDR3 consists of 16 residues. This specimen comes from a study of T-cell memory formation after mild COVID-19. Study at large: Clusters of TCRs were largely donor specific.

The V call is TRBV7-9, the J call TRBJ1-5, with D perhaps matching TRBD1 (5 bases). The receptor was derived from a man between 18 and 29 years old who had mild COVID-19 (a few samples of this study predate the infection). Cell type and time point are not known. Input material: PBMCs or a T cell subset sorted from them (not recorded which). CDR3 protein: CASSLVRRGAAQPQHF. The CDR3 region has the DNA TGTGCCAGCAGCTTAGTCCGGAGAGGGGCGGCACAGCCCCAGCATTTT.